What follows is one TCR beta chain and its context. TCRdb's copy holds only in-frame clones and misses some; the assay was immunoSEQ multiplex PCR. The sample has roughly 1 million clones; 60% to 80% are singletons. The source of the sample is a study of shared clonotypes between healthy human individuals. CDR3 length: 16 amino acids. Trimming at V came to 5 bases and at J to 4 bases, leaving 6 bases not matched to a gene. The germline V gene encodes CDR1 SGHTA and CDR2 FQGNSA. The chain links TRBV7-2 to TRBJ2-3, with 13 nucleotides matching TRBD2. Sequenced material: memory CD4+ T cells sorted from blood. Subset described: CD45RA-negative fraction. This clonotype was sampled from a man between 18 and 29 years old in good health. CDR3 sequence (DNA): TGTGCCAGCAGCGGTACTAGCGGGGGGGGCCCAGATACGCAGTATTTT. It codes for CASSGTSGGGPDTQYF.